Detailed here is one T cell receptor (beta chain). This entry comes from a study of blood T cell repertoires in COVID-19. Overall study context: Spain, Italy and the United States supplied samples that represented acute and convalescent COVID-19. From T cells, B-cell-depleted T cells, or PBMCs came the material, which was cDNA or gDNA.

Original analysis: Reference gene primer amplification in the assay estimated nucleated cell counts. TCRdb's table, derived via immunoSEQ multiplex PCR, lists solely in-frame clones and lacks some. V, J and clone size derive from that table, while D and trimming were established from the DNA sequence. The table records 120,000 to 150,000 clones, around 87% of them present only once. V lost 3 bases and J lost 5; bases outside the gene matches: 13. Germline V gives CDR1 LNHDA, CDR2 SQIVND (reference sequence). The CDR3 consists of 17 residues. Sample: peripheral blood. J is TRBJ2-1 and V is TRBV19; 7 bases are a match to TRBD2. This receptor was identified in a man at least 80 years old with acute or convalescent COVID-19. The CDR3 coding sequence is TGTGCCAGTAGTATTTGGGGAGCGGGGAAGAGCGACAATGAGCAGTTCTTC. Translation: CASSIWGAGKSDNEQFF.